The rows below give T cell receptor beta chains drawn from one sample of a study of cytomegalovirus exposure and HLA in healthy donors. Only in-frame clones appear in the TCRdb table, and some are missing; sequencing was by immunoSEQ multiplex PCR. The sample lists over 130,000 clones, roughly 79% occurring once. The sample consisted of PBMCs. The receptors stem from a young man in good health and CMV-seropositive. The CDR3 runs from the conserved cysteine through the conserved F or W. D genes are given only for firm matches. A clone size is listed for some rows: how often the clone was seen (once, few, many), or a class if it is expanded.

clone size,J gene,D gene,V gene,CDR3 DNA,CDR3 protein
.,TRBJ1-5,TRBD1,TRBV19,TGTGCCAGTAGTATAACAGGGGGGTCGGATCAGCCCCAGCATTTT,CASSITGGSDQPQHF
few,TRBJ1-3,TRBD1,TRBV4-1,TGCGCCAGCAGCGAGGACAGGCGGGGAAACACCATATATTTT,CASSEDRRGNTIYF
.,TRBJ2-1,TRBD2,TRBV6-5,TGTGCCAGCACCTCGGGACTAGCGGGAGTCGATGAGCAGTTCTTC,CASTSGLAGVDEQFF
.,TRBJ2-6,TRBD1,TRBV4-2,TGTGCCAGCAGCCAAGCGCCCGGGACAGGGGGCTCTGGGGCCAACGTCCTGACTTTC,CASSQAPGTGGSGANVLTF
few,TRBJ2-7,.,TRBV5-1,TGCGCCAGCAGCTTAGACAACGACTCCTACGAGCAGTACTTC,CASSLDNDSYEQYF
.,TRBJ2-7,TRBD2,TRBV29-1,TGCAGCGTGGCCGGACTAGCGGATTACGAGCAGTACTTC,CSVAGLADYEQYF
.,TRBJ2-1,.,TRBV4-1,TGCGCCAGCAAAGGCGGAGAGCTTTACAATGAGCAGTTCTTC,CASKGGELYNEQFF
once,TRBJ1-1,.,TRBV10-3,TGTGCCATCGGTCCGGGAGCGAACACTGAAGCTTTCTTT,CAIGPGANTEAFF
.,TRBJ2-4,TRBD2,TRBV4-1,TGCGCCAGCAGCCAAGGGACTAGCGGGGGGGCGAAGAACATTCAGTACTTC,CASSQGTSGGAKNIQYF
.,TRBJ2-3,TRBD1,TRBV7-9,TGTGCCAGTAGACAGGGGGGAGATACGCAGTATTTT,CASRQGGDTQYF
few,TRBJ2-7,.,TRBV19,TGTGCCAGTAGTGGTAGCGGCTCCTCCTACGAGCAGTACTTC,CASSGSGSSYEQYF
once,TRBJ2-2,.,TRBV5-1,TGCGCCAGCAGCTTGGGTGTGGCGGGGACCGGGGAGCTGTTTTTT,CASSLGVAGTGELFF
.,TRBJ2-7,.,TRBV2,TGTGCCAGCAAGCTAGCAGGGGACGAGCAGTACTTC,CASKLAGDEQYF
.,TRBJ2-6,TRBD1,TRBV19,TGTGCCACCTCGGGCAGGGGGCGCGGTGGGGCCAACGTCCTGACTTTC,CATSGRGRGGANVLTF
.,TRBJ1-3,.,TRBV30,TGTGCCTGGAGTGTTGGAGGATCTGGAAACACCATATATTTT,CAWSVGGSGNTIYF
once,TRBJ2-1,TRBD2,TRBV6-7,TGTGCCAGCAGTTCTCCCGGGACTAGCGGGATTAGTTGGGACTACAATGAGCAGTTCTTC,CASSSPGTSGISWDYNEQFF
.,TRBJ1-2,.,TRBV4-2,TGTGCCAGCAGCCAAGAGCGTCGAGGAATTAACTATGGCTACACCTTC,CASSQERRGINYGYTF
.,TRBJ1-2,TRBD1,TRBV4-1,TGCGCCAGCAGCCTCTACGGACAGGGTCATGGCTACACCTTC,CASSLYGQGHGYTF
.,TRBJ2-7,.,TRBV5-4,TGTGCCAGCAGCTTGGGGGGACTCACTTGCGAGCAGTACTTC,CASSLGGLTCEQYF
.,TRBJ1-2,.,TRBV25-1,TGTGCCAGCGAGGGCAGGGGCTATGGCTACACCTTC,CASEGRGYGYTF
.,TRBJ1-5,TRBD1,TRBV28,TGTGCCACCTTGACAGGGACCAATCAGCCCCAGCATTTT,CATLTGTNQPQHF
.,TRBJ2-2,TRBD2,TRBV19,TGTGCCAGTAGCCCTAGCGGGAGCTCCGGGGAGCTGTTTTTT,CASSPSGSSGELFF
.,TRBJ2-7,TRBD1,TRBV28,TGTGCCAGCAGGTCAACAGGGGCGGTGGCCTACGAGCAGTACTTC,CASRSTGAVAYEQYF
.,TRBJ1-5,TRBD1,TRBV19,TGTGCCAGTCGAGGGACAGGGTTAAATCAGCCCCAGCATTTT,CASRGTGLNQPQHF
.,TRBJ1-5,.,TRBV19,TGTGCCAGTAATATGGAGGGCCGGGGCAATCAGCCCCAGCATTTT,CASNMEGRGNQPQHF
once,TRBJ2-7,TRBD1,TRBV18,TGTGCCAGCTCACCGGGACAGGCCGACGAGCAGTACTTC,CASSPGQADEQYF
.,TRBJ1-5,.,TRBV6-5,TGTGCCAGCAGTTACTCTTCAGGTGTGGGCGATCAGCCCCAGCATTTT,CASSYSSGVGDQPQHF
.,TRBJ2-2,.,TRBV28,TGTGCCAGCATCGGGGGGCACACCGGGGAGCTGTTTTTT,CASIGGHTGELFF
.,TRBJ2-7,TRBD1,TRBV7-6,TGTGCCAGCAGCCCGGGACAGCCCTACGAGCAGTACTTC,CASSPGQPYEQYF
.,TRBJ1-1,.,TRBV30,TGTGCCTGGAGTATGGGGCCGAACACTGAAGCTTTCTTT,CAWSMGPNTEAFF
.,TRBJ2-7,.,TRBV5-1,TGCGCCAGCAGCCAGGGACTGACGTCCTACGAGCAGTACTTC,CASSQGLTSYEQYF
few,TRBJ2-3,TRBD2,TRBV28,TGTGCCAGCAGTCCTTGGACTAGCGGGTTTTCCACAGATACGCAGTATTTT,CASSPWTSGFSTDTQYF
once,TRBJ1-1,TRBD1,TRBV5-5,TGTGCCAGCAGCTCCGGACAGGGAGGGACTGAAGCTTTCTTT,CASSSGQGGTEAFF
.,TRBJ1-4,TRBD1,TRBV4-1,TGCGCCAGCAGCCAAGGAGGGGGCGGAGAAAAACTGTTTTTT,CASSQGGGGEKLFF
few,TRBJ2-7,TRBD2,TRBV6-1,TGTGCCAGCAGTGAGGGGACTAGCGCCCACGAGCAGTACTTC,CASSEGTSAHEQYF
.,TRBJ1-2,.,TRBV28,TGTGCCAGCGAAGGGGCCTTTGCCGGCATTAACTATGGCTACACCTTC,CASEGAFAGINYGYTF
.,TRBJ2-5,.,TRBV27,TGTGCCAGCAGTCCGCGGGCGGAGGAGCGGACCCAGTACTTC,CASSPRAEERTQYF
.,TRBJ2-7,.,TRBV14,TGTGCCAGCAGCCCTTGGACTAATTACGAGCAGTACTTC,CASSPWTNYEQYF
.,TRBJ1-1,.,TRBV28,TGTGCCAGCAGTCCCACCCGGGTAGTGAACACTGAAGCTTTCTTT,CASSPTRVVNTEAFF
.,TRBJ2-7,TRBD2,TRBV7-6,TGTGCCAGCAGCCCTCGGAGTAGCGGGGGGGGCGAGCAGTACTTC,CASSPRSSGGGEQYF
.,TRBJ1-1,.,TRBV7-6,TGTGCCAGCAGCTTGACCCTTCGGCAGGGAAGTGAAGCTTTCTTT,CASSLTLRQGSEAFF
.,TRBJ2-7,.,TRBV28,TGTGCCAGCAGTTGGGGCAGTACGAACGAGCAGTACTTC,CASSWGSTNEQYF
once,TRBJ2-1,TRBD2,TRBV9,TGTGCCAGCAGCGTAAAAACTAGCGGGAGAGTAAATGAGCAGTTCTTC,CASSVKTSGRVNEQFF
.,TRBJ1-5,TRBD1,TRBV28,TGTGCCAGCAGAACCGGGACAGGGGGCGGTCAGCCCCAGCATTTT,CASRTGTGGGQPQHF
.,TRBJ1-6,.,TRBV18,TGTGCCAGCTCGGAACAGGGCAATTCACCCCTCCACTTT,CASSEQGNSPLHF
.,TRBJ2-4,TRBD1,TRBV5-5,TGTGCCACGTCCCGGGACAGGGGGGACATTCAGTACTTC,CATSRDRGDIQYF
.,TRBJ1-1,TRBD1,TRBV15,TGTGCCACCAGGGGGGGACAGCCCTTGTACACTGAAGCTTTCTTT,CATRGGQPLYTEAFF
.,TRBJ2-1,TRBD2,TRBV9,TGTGCCAGCAGCGTAGCACTAGCGGGAGCATATGAGCAGTTCTTC,CASSVALAGAYEQFF
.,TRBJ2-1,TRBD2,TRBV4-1,TGCGCCAGCAGCCAAGCCCCTAGCGGGGGGGCAAATGAGCAGTTCTTC,CASSQAPSGGANEQFF
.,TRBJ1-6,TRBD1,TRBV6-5,TGTGCCAGCAGATCCGGGACAGGGTATAATTCACCCCTCCACTTT,CASRSGTGYNSPLHF
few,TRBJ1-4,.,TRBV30,TGTGCCGGAGCAGCAAGTGGAGGGGAAAAACTGTTTTTT,CAGAASGGEKLFF
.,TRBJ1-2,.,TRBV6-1,TGTGCCAGCAGCCTCATACTGACAGGTTTAGGCGGCTACACCTTC,CASSLILTGLGGYTF
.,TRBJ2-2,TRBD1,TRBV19,TGTGCCACCAGATTCCAGGGGGCAGGGGAGCTGTTTTTT,CATRFQGAGELFF
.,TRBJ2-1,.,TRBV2,TGTGCCAGCAGTTCGGACGGGGACAATGAGCAGTTCTTC,CASSSDGDNEQFF
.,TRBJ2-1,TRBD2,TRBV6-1,TGTGCCAGCCGGACTAGCGGGTCCTACAATGAGCAGTTCTTC,CASRTSGSYNEQFF